These 29 T cell receptor beta chains were sequenced from one sample in a study of OX40 agonist ivuxolimab in advanced cancers. Generated by immunoSEQ multiplex PCR, the TCRdb table keeps only in-frame clones and is missing some. The data show some 61,000 clones, roughly four fifths seen once. The sequenced sample was CD4+ or CD8+ T cells sorted from blood, obtained in a trial of the OX40 agonist ivuxolimab. The source is an adult with an advanced solid tumor such as melanoma, head and neck, liver or kidney cancer.

This chain connects TRBV6-1 to TRBJ2-7; 8 bases agree with TRBD1. V dropped 6 bases and J dropped 5; count of bases not matched to a gene: 6. The length of the CDR3 is 13 residues. Germline assignment: CDR1 MNHNS and CDR2 SASEGT. The CDR3 DNA is TGTGCCAGCAGGGACGGACAGGGTCACGAGCAGTACTTC. This encodes CASRDGQGHEQYF.

This chain uses TRBV9 with TRBJ2-1, with 8 bases matching TRBD2. CDR3 length equals 17 residues. Unmatched junction bases numbered 12, after V lost 4 bases and J lost 3 bases. The germline gives CDR1 SGDLS, CDR2 YYNGEE. The chain's CDR3 is CASSPHRGGPGYNEQFF. Here the CDR3 DNA reads TGTGCCAGCAGCCCCCATCGGGGGGGCCCGGGCTACAATGAGCAGTTCTTC.

J is TRBJ2-1 and V is TRBV10-2; no firm D call. V lost 6 bases, J lost 6 bases, and 18 bases lay in between. The CDR3 has 15 amino acids. Germline loops: CDR1 WSHSY, CDR2 SAAADI. The CDR3 protein is CASRRWAGLSNEQFF. DNA for the CDR3: TGCGCCAGCAGGAGGTGGGCAGGCCTATCCAATGAGCAGTTCTTC.

This clone was seen only a few times. This chain links TRBV7-8 with TRBJ2-5; 8 bases match TRBD2. J lost 3 bases, V lost 7 bases, and 13 bases had no gene match. Germline-derived CDR1 and CDR2 are SGHVS and FQNEAQ. CDR3 length: 16 residues. CDR3 in DNA: TGTGCCAGCACCGGGAGGGGGGGACAAGTGAAAGAGACCCAGTACTTC. This codes for CASTGRGGQVKETQYF.

The chain employs TRBV18 and TRBJ1-5; a weak D match, TRBD1 (5 bases). The CDR3 runs to 14 residues. The V gene's germline CDR1 is KGHSH and CDR2 LQKENI. The V end was cut by 3 bases, the J end by 7 bases, with 13 bases between. CDR3 sequence: CASSPRGTSQPQHF. CDR3 sequence (DNA): TGTGCCAGCTCACCTAGGGGAACGAGCCAGCCCCAGCATTTT.

The chain employs TRBV6-5 and TRBJ2-1; 9 bases map to TRBD1. The CDR3 is 15 residues long. Per germline, CDR1 MNHEY and CDR2 SVGAGI. With 2 bases clipped from V and 7 bases from J, the junction kept 6 bases outside the gene matches. The CDR3 bases are TGTGCCAGCAGTTACCGGGACAGGGCTGGTAATGAGCAGTTCTTC. It codes for CASSYRDRAGNEQFF.

The chain recombines TRBV28 with TRBJ2-7; the match to TRBD1 covers 10 bases. CDR3 length: 13 amino acids. The V and J ends lost 5 bases and 6 bases, in that order; junction bases with no gene match: 4. Germline V gene lookup returns CDR1 MDHEN and CDR2 SYDVKM. CDR3 nucleotide sequence: TGTGCCAGCAGTCCGGGACAGGGGTTCGAGCAGTACTTC. It encodes CASSPGQGFEQYF.

This chain uses TRBV18 with TRBJ2-5; TRBD2 agrees at 7 bases. Germline assignment: CDR1 KGHSH and CDR2 LQKENI. The CDR3 length is 14 residues. J was trimmed by 3 bases and V by 4 bases; bases with no gene match: 5. CDR3 nucleotide sequence: TGTGCCAGCTCACAGGGGAGCGGGGAAGAGACCCAGTACTTC. It yields the protein CASSQGSGEETQYF.

The chain has TRBV4-2 and TRBJ1-1; unclear D gene. This CDR3 contains 13 residues. V shed 3 bases and J shed 7 bases, with 12 bases lying between them. Germline V lookup: CDR1 LGHNA, CDR2 YNFKEQ. DNA of the CDR3: TGTGCCAGCAGCCAGTCAGGATCAGGTGAAGCTTTCTTT. Translation: CASSQSGSGEAFF.

The CDR3 spells CASSQLTDTQYF. The DNA of the CDR3 is TGTGCCAGCAGTCAGCTCACAGATACGCAGTATTTT. The chain joins TRBV6-1 to TRBJ2-3; D gene uncertain. V lost 5 bases and J 2 bases, leaving 5 bases between the germline ends. This CDR3 has 12 amino acids. Germline V gene sequence: CDR1 MNHNS, CDR2 SASEGT.

CDR3 DNA: TGTGCCAGCAGTTACAGTTCCAGCCCAAACACCGGGGAGCTGTTTTTT. Translated: CASSYSSSPNTGELFF. This rearrangement joins TRBV6-6 to TRBJ2-2; no firm D call. Germline values: CDR1 MNHNY, CDR2 SVGAGI (reference sequence). This CDR3 contains 16 residues. With 2 bases removed from V and 2 bases from J, the gap between germline ends came to 12 bases.

This clone was recorded a few times. This sample includes further DNA sequences coding for the same CDR3. The chain recombines TRBV30 with TRBJ1-5, with unresolved D. The CDR3 runs to 13 residues. The germline V gene has CDR1 GTSNPN and CDR2 SVGIG (reference sequence). V lost 0 bases and J 0 bases, leaving 3 bases between the germline ends. CDR3 sequence reads: CAWSVDSNQPQHF. DNA for the CDR3: TGTGCCTGGAGTGTAGATAGCAATCAGCCCCAGCATTTT.

V gene TRBV28 combines with J gene TRBJ2-7; D remains unclear. This CDR3 is built from 16 residues. The germline V and J ends were trimmed by 6 bases and 4 bases, with 22 bases remaining between them. Germline V gives CDR1 MDHEN, CDR2 SYDVKM. The CDR3 nucleotides are TGTGCCAGCAGCTTAACCAAGGGATTCAGGCTTTACGAGCAGTACTTC. It yields the protein CASSLTKGFRLYEQYF. The variable domain in full, completed from reference TRBV28 and TRBJ2-7, reads DVKVTQSSRYLVKRTGEKVFLECVQDMDHENMFWYRQDPGLGLRLIYFSYDVKMKEKGDIPEGYSVSREKKERFSLILESASTNQTSMYLCASSLTKGFRLYEQYFGPGTRLTVT.

The chain links TRBV7-8 to TRBJ2-3; 8 bases agree with TRBD1. V was clipped by 2 bases and J by 4 bases; unmatched bases: 11. The CDR3 is 17 amino acids. Per the germline V gene, CDR1 is SGHVS and CDR2 is FQNEAQ. CDR3 in amino acids: CASSLHPQGGPSDTQYF. In DNA, the CDR3 is TGTGCCAGCAGCTTACACCCACAGGGGGGCCCGTCAGATACGCAGTATTTT.

This clone was seen a single time. The V call is TRBV29-1, the J call TRBJ2-7, with 11 bases identical to TRBD1. CDR3 size: 15 residues. V was clipped by 0 bases and J by 1 base; unmatched bases: 2. Germline values: CDR1 SQVTM, CDR2 ANQGSEA. In DNA, the CDR3 is TGCAGCGTTGAAGATGGACAGGGGGCGTCCTACGAGCAGTACTTC. The encoded protein is CSVEDGQGASYEQYF.

In its sample, this clone was seen once. V usage is TRBV7-9 and J usage is TRBJ1-2; TRBD1 matches at 7 bases. Germline V gives CDR1 SEHNR, CDR2 FQNEAQ (reference sequence). Trimming took 5 bases from V and 1 from J; bases not matched to a gene: 16. This CDR3 spans 18 amino acids. CDR3 nucleotide sequence: TGTGCCAGCAGCCACGTTCGGGACAGCTTATACGATAACTATGGCTACACCTTC. Its translation is CASSHVRDSLYDNYGYTF.

The chain recombines TRBV5-1 with TRBJ2-7, with D possibly TRBD2 on 6 matching bases. Germline CDR1 and CDR2: SGHRS and YFSETQ. The CDR3 loop spans 16 amino acids. V was pared by 4 bases and J by 6 bases, with 23 bases between. As DNA, the CDR3 is TGCGCCAGCAGCAAAGGCGGGACGCCAGCCCTTCGCGAGCAGTACTTC. Its protein is CASSKGGTPALREQYF.

This clone showed up just a few times. The chain has TRBV18 and TRBJ1-2, with D uncertain. The ends were cut back, 1 base at V and 5 bases at J, with 11 bases in the middle. Germline CDR1 KGHSH, CDR2 LQKENI. The CDR3 is made up of 14 amino acids. The CDR3 DNA is TGTGCCAGCTCACCACTATCGAGAACATATGGCTACACCTTC. This gives the protein CASSPLSRTYGYTF.

This clone was seen a single time. The J gene is TRBJ2-7, the V gene TRBV6-5; TRBD1 is a possible D gene (5 bases). Germline lookup yields CDR1 MNHEY and CDR2 SVGAGI. V was cut by 0 bases and J by 5 bases, with 14 bases left in between. This CDR3 region has 15 residues. Written as DNA, the CDR3 is TGTGCCAGCAGTTACTCGACACGTCAGGGTAACGAGCAGTACTTC. This codes for CASSYSTRQGNEQYF.

This clone has only a few counts. This sequence joins TRBV2 and TRBJ1-2; no firm D call. The CDR3 loop spans 14 amino acids. CDR1 is SNHLY, CDR2 FYNNEI, per germline. CDR3 coding DNA: TGTGCTGGATCAGCGAGACACATTAACTATGGCTACACCTTC. This codes for CAGSARHINYGYTF.

The chain couples TRBV6-5 to TRBJ1-5; D may be TRBD1 (6 bases). The germline CDR1 and CDR2 sequences are MNHEY and SVGAGI. V was shortened by 6 bases and J by 3 bases, with 15 bases between the two germline ends. This CDR3 is built from 15 residues. The CDR3 reads CASSPWGGVNQPQHF. The CDR3, as DNA: TGTGCCAGCAGCCCGTGGGGGGGCGTCAATCAGCCCCAGCATTTT.

The chain employs TRBV29-1 and TRBJ2-5, with TRBD1 matching over 11 bases. Looked up from germline, CDR1 is SQVTM and CDR2 is ANQGSEA. V lost 8 bases to trimming and J lost 5 bases; unmatched junction nucleotides: 10. CDR3 length: 14 amino acids. CDR3 nucleotides: TGCAGCTTTGGACAGGGGGCTTTGGCGGAGACCCAGTACTTC. Its protein is CSFGQGALAETQYF.

The chain couples TRBV2 to TRBJ1-4; D gene unclear. The V gene's germline CDR1 is SNHLY and CDR2 FYNNEI. Deletions cut 6 bases from V and 0 bases from J, with 11 bases between. The CDR3 extends over 15 amino acids. The CDR3 here is CASRSRSSTNEKLFF. CDR3 sequence (DNA): TGTGCCAGCAGGTCCCGGAGTTCAACTAATGAAAAACTGTTTTTT.

The chain has TRBV6-5 and TRBJ2-3; D gene unclear. Germline V gene data show CDR1 as MNHEY and CDR2 as SVGAGI. The CDR3 runs 14 residues. The V end was cut by 0 bases, the J end by 2 bases, with 6 bases between. CDR3 sequence: CASSYSYYTDTQYF. The DNA for the CDR3 is TGTGCCAGCAGTTACTCCTACTACACAGATACGCAGTATTTT.

The chain uses TRBV4-1 and TRBJ2-2; tentatively, D is TRBD2 (5 bases). The V gene's germline CDR1 is MGHRA and CDR2 YSYEKL. The CDR3 covers 16 residues. V lost 4 bases to trimming and J lost 1 base, with 13 bases between them. CDR3 nucleotides: TGCGCCAGCAGCCGGTTCGGGGTCCAGAACACCGGGGAGCTGTTTTTT. Translating it yields CASSRFGVQNTGELFF.

The rearrangement uses TRBV19 and TRBJ2-7; 10 bases line up with TRBD1. The CDR3 is made up of 15 amino acids. CDR1 and CDR2 from the germline V gene are LNHDA and SQIVND (reference sequence). V dropped 6 bases and J dropped 0; count of bases not matched to a gene: 5. The CDR3 DNA sequence: TGTGCCAGTAGCCGGGACAGGGGAGGCTCCTACGAGCAGTACTTC. Amino acids: CASSRDRGGSYEQYF. The complete variable domain, with remaining parts taken from reference TRBV19 and TRBJ2-7, reads DGGITQSPKYLFRKEGQNVTLSCEQNLNHDAMYWYRQDPGQGLRLIYYSQIVNDFQKGDIAEGYSVSREKKESFPLTVTSAQKNPTAFYLCASSRDRGGSYEQYFGPGTRLTVT.

The chain joins TRBV28 to TRBJ2-6, with a tentative D call TRBD2 (5 bases). V was shortened by 4 bases and J by 3 bases, with 19 bases between the two germline ends. The V gene's germline CDR1 is MDHEN and CDR2 SYDVKM. CDR3 length: 18 residues. The CDR3 sequence is CASSSAAVEILGANVLTF. The CDR3 DNA sequence: TGTGCCAGCAGTTCAGCGGCGGTAGAGATACTTGGGGCCAACGTCCTGACTTTC.

J is TRBJ2-7 and V is TRBV5-1; D perhaps matches TRBD1 (6 bases). From germline, CDR1 is SGHRS and CDR2 YFSETQ. V lost 0 bases, J lost 2 bases, and 15 bases lay in between. This CDR3 region has 16 residues. DNA of the CDR3: TGCGCCAGCAGCTTGGAAGGGGGTGACCTCCCCTACGAGCAGTACTTC. Protein: CASSLEGGDLPYEQYF.

The chain has TRBV28 and TRBJ1-2; D remains unclear. The germline V gene encodes CDR1 MDHEN and CDR2 SYDVKM. The CDR3 is 14 amino acids. V gave up 5 bases and J gave up 5 bases, with 15 bases separating them. The chain's CDR3 is CASSLRSHRYGYTF. Written as DNA, the CDR3 is TGTGCCAGCAGTCTCCGGTCCCATAGGTATGGCTACACCTTC.